The source of this TCR beta chain is a study of blood T cell repertoires in COVID-19. At the level of the study: The United States, Italy and Spain supplied acute and convalescent COVID-19 samples. Nucleic acid was either cDNA or gDNA, and it came from T cells, B-cell-depleted T cells, or PBMCs.

Germline CDR1 reads KGHSH; CDR2 reads LQKENI. The CDR3 is 15 amino acids. Trimming at V came to 3 bases and at J to 5 bases, leaving 8 bases not matched to a gene. Patients from Seattle were sampled longitudinally, starting during active infection. Authors' analysis steps: For nucleated cells, counts were estimated from reference gene primer amplification. Sequencing used immunoSEQ multiplex PCR; TCRdb keeps in-frame clones, though not all of them. Clonal size and the V and J genes are those of that table, whereas D and trimming came from the DNA. Of around 190,000 clones listed, roughly 79% are singletons.

The chain employs TRBV18 and TRBJ2-5; 8 positions match TRBD2. The sequence was obtained from a woman in her 40s with COVID-19, enrolled during active disease. The specimen sequenced was peripheral blood. DNA for the CDR3: TGTGCCAGCTCACCCAAGAGCGGGAGTCGGGAGACCCAGTACTTC. Translated, it gives CASSPKSGSRETQYF.